This T cell receptor (beta chain) was sequenced in a study of cytomegalovirus exposure and HLA in healthy donors. The PCR ran on 60 Vbeta and 13 Jbeta primers. Profiled with immunoSEQ multiplex PCR; TCRdb holds only in-frame clones, not every one. The table has about 130,000 clones, roughly 80% seen once. This receptor was taken from a woman aged 45-59 years in good health and CMV-seronegative. Sample: PBMCs.

The CDR3 loop reads CSVDPGLAGVGLGSEQFF. In nucleotides, the CDR3 is TGCAGCGTTGACCCGGGACTAGCGGGAGTAGGTTTAGGGAGTGAGCAGTTCTTC. The rearrangement joins TRBV29-1 to TRBJ2-1; 14 bases are a match to TRBD2. V trimming: 3 bases; J trimming: 9 bases; junction bases outside the gene matches: 16. CDR1 and CDR2 from the germline V gene are SQVTM and ANQGSEA. This CDR3 region has 18 residues.